Listed here are 14 T cell receptor beta chains from one sample, sequenced in a study of T cells after yellow fever vaccination. TCRdb used MiXCR to reprocess the 5' RACE reads, holding one entry per CDR3 protein. This table holds 250,000 or so distinct CDR3 sequences, approximately 3.5% found once. The material was PBMCs, obtained 15 days after the yellow fever booster vaccination. The receptor source for this set is a man in his late teens or twenties who received the YFV17D yellow fever vaccine.

A word on this clonotype: Given a much more abundant clone one base away, this may be a read error. The chain has TRBV4-1 and TRBJ1-5, with TRBD1 matching 7 bases. This CDR3 has 16 amino acids. Germline CDR1 is MGHRA and CDR2 is YSYEKL. The CDR3 loop reads CASSQEEGAPNQLQHF. The CDR3 region has the DNA TGCGCCAGCAGCCAAGAGGAGGGGGCGCCCAATCAGCTCCAGCATTTT.

This clonotype was counted at least ten times. The chain uses TRBV21-1 and TRBJ1-1; TRBD1 is the table's D call and was not checked against the DNA. TRBV21-1 is flagged as a pseudogene. The CDR3 is 15 residues long. CDR3 loop: CASIVGTGQSTEAFF. In DNA, the CDR3 is TGTGCCAGCATTGTCGGGACAGGACAGTCCACTGAAGCTTTCTTT.

This clonotype was seen repeatedly, ten times or more. The chain links TRBV27 to TRBJ1-5; D call uncertain. The CDR3 sequence is 11 residues long. Germline loops: CDR1 MNHEY, CDR2 SMNVEV (reference sequence). The V end lost 8 bases, the J end lost 3 bases, and 5 bases lay between the germline ends. The CDR3 sequence is CASGTNQPQHF. CDR3 in DNA: TGTGCCAGCGGCACCAATCAGCCCCAGCATTTT.

This clonotype was recorded many times. The gene calls are TRBV7-2 and TRBJ2-1; D gene uncertain. V was trimmed by 2 bases and J by 5 bases, leaving 13 bases between them. Per germline, CDR1 SGHTA and CDR2 FQGNSA. The CDR3 loop spans 15 amino acids. CDR3 in amino acids: CASSLRRIPNNEQFF. In DNA form, the CDR3 reads TGTGCCAGCAGCTTACGCAGGATACCTAACAATGAGCAGTTCTTC.

This clonotype was seen ten or more times. The chain has TRBV7-2 and TRBJ1-2; the D is unclear. The CDR3 runs to 11 residues. The V end lost 5 bases, the J end lost 9 bases, and 10 bases lay between the germline ends. CDR1 and CDR2 from the germline V gene are SGHTA and FQGNSA. The CDR3 spells CASSPSISYTF. CDR3 bases: TGTGCCAGCAGCCCCAGCATCAGCTACACCTTC.

This clonotype was recorded at least ten times. The chain has TRBV9 and TRBJ2-2; D ambiguous. Germline assignment: CDR1 SGDLS and CDR2 YYNGEE. The CDR3 extends over 16 amino acids. Trimming removed 0 bases from V and 3 bases from J, with 12 bases in between. CDR3 DNA sequence: TGTGCCAGCAGCGTAGGCCCATCAGAGCACACCGGGGAGCTGTTTTTT. The encoded protein is CASSVGPSEHTGELFF.

This clonotype was counted many times. This rearrangement joins TRBV28 to TRBJ1-5; D unresolved. Trimming took 3 bases from V and 4 from J, leaving 13 bases between them. CDR1 is MDHEN, CDR2 SYDVKM, per germline. The CDR3 runs to 15 residues. The CDR3 region is CASSLFRVGNQPQHF. CDR3 nucleotide sequence: TGTGCCAGCAGTTTGTTCCGGGTTGGGAATCAGCCCCAGCATTTT.

This clonotype has a count of ten or more. V usage is TRBV9 and J usage is TRBJ1-5; D is perhaps TRBD1 (5 bases). Per germline, CDR1 SGDLS and CDR2 YYNGEE. The CDR3 spans 14 residues. V gave up 3 bases and J gave up 4 bases, with 11 bases separating them. The CDR3 loop is CASSGGLGNQPQHF. In DNA form, the CDR3 reads TGTGCCAGCAGCGGGGGGTTAGGAAATCAGCCCCAGCATTTT.

This clonotype has ten or more counts. This chain links TRBV5-1 with TRBJ1-1, with 8 positions matching TRBD1. Per the germline V gene, CDR1 is SGHRS and CDR2 is YFSETQ. This CDR3 contains 16 residues. V dropped 1 base and J dropped 4; count of bases not matched to a gene: 9. CDR3 sequence reads: CASSLRVGQGGTEAFF. The CDR3 DNA follows: TGCGCCAGCAGCTTGCGGGTAGGACAGGGAGGCACTGAAGCTTTCTTT.

This clonotype was counted many times. The gene calls are TRBV5-1 and TRBJ1-4; 9 bases align to TRBD1. From germline, CDR1 is SGHRS and CDR2 YFSETQ. This CDR3 contains 15 residues. V was clipped by 2 bases and J by 8 bases; unmatched bases: 7. CDR3 residues: CASSFLGQGREKLFF. CDR3 nucleotides: TGCGCCAGCAGCTTTTTAGGACAGGGGAGAGAAAAACTGTTTTTT.

This clonotype was counted many times. The chain employs TRBV25-1 and TRBJ2-7; D is uncertain. Trimming pared 6 bases from V and 6 bases from J, leaving 6 bases between. The CDR3 is made up of 10 amino acids. Per the germline V gene, CDR1 is MGHDK and CDR2 is SYGVNS. CDR3 in amino acids: CASSDAEQYF. The CDR3 DNA is TGTGCCAGCAGCGATGCCGAGCAGTACTTC.

This chain links TRBV2 with TRBJ1-5, with 7 bases matching TRBD1. CDR3 length: 14 amino acids. V shed 6 bases, J shed 4 bases, and the junction held 6 bases outside the gene matches. The germline gives CDR1 SNHLY, CDR2 FYNNEI. In nucleotides, the CDR3 is TGTGCCAGCAGAAGGACAGGCTTAAATCAGCCCCAGCATTTT. Translation: CASRRTGLNQPQHF. Full variable domain (missing parts from reference TRBV2 and TRBJ1-5): EPEVTQTPSHQVTQMGQEVILRCVPISNHLYFYWYRQILGQKVEFLVSFYNNEISEKSEIFDDQFSVERPDGSNFTLKIRSTKLEDSAMYFCASRRTGLNQPQHFGDGTRLSIL.

There are many counts of this clonotype. The chain couples TRBV7-9 to TRBJ2-3; 8 nucleotides match TRBD2. Looked up from germline, CDR1 is SEHNR and CDR2 is FQNEAQ (reference sequence). Germline trimming cut 2 bases from V and 6 bases from J; bases unmatched to any gene: 4. CDR3 length: 14 amino acids. The CDR3: CASSLTTSVDTQYF. The DNA of the CDR3 is TGTGCCAGCAGCTTAACGACTAGCGTGGATACGCAGTATTTT.

In this sample, this clonotype turned up many times. The V call is TRBV20-1, the J call TRBJ2-3, with TRBD1 matching over 11 bases. The CDR3 totals 14 residues. Germline CDR1 and CDR2: DFQATT and SNEGSKA (reference sequence). V shed 6 bases and J 4 bases; nucleotides not matched to a gene: 6. Here the CDR3 DNA reads TGCAGTGCGGAACAGGGACAGGGGGCAGATACGCAGTATTTT. Translated, it gives CSAEQGQGADTQYF.